The source of this T cell receptor beta chain is a study of Ad26.COV2.S vaccination and SARS-CoV-2 variants (dated by TCRdb to about 2021). Background on the whole study: Vaccine-arm donors came from COV1001, a multicentre, randomized, double-blind, placebo-controlled phase I-IIa trial of Ad26.COV2.S in healthy adults. Ad26.COV2.S was administered intramuscularly at 5 x 10^10 or 1 x 10^11 viral particles, either as a single shot or as two shots given 56 days apart. TCRbeta repertoire sequencing served as the tool for gauging how specific and how broad the SARS-CoV-2-reactive T cell receptors were following Ad26.COV2.S vaccination. The TCR-sequenced set comprised around 30 samples: around 20 Ad26.COV2.S vaccine recipients, 5 placebo recipients and 8 SARS-CoV-2 convalescent individuals. Trial participants were randomized into five groups of five: low-dose or high-dose Ad26.COV2.S given once or twice, or placebo on both occasions. Blinding of investigators to trial group allocation was maintained during experiments and outcome assessment.

Comments on this clone: Its target antigen remains unknown. Within one base of it there is no much larger clone, and no base qualities were kept.

The CDR3 spans 14 residues, from the cysteine through the phenylalanine. Of the read, only the CDR3 DNA is kept; its 42 bases are in frame from base 1. CDR1 and CDR2, per the germline V gene, are SQVTM and ANQGSEA. V ends up 6 bases short and J 0 bases short, with an unmatched junction base count of 7. Results and caveats for the whole study, not just this receptor: Non-spike TCR breadth was comparable between vaccine and placebo recipients, consistent with the vaccine containing only spike. Ad26.COV2.S recipients had higher spike-specific TCR breadth than placebo recipients (P = 0.0014). The authors noted that the TCR breadth and depth analyses may have underestimated total T cell responses. The study was not powered for comparison of responses between vaccine doses or regimens. After vaccination, substantial breadth of spike-specific CD8+ and CD4+ T cell responses was reported.

The immunoSEQ Assay was the method used to sequence TCRbeta CDR3 regions. After extraction, genomic DNA underwent amplification by bias-controlled multiplex PCR, followed by high-throughput sequencing. In the authors' own workflow: To quantify the absolute abundance of every unique TCRbeta CDR3 region, sequences were collapsed and filtered. T cell fraction was estimated by normalization of TCRbeta template counts to usable DNA, with usable DNA being measured through amplification of reference genes present in all nucleated cells. Repertoire TCRs were annotated as SARS-CoV-2-specific when V gene, CDR3 amino acid sequence and J gene were exactly matched to a known reactive TCR set. The reference SARS-CoV-2 TCR set came from MIRA and was filtered for enrichment in COVID-19-positive ImmuneCODE repertoires, removing public or cross-reactive TCRs. Using the MIRA antigens, annotated TCRs were further analysed by specific ORF or by position within an ORF. Depth was the summed frequency of annotated unique rearrangements, while breadth was defined as annotated unique rearrangements over total unique productive rearrangements. Two-sided Wilcoxon rank-sum tests were used to compare TCR breadth between groups. TCRdb took over this immuneACCESS table, retaining in-frame rearrangements with V and J assigned. Such tables are incomplete; in checked studies, under half of the missing clones stem from an unresolved V gene, and the remainder is unexplained. Clone size and V and J calls were adopted from that table, with D and trimming inferred from the DNA. Across this sample there are a few hundred thousand clones, with about four fifths seen only once. The leading ten clones occupy 7.4% of the sample.

This sample's treatment or condition label indicates: some 19 received Ad26.COV2.S at low or high dose, single or two shots; about 5 received placebo; per-sample allocation not given. Repertoires of vaccine and placebo recipients were sequenced from samples collected on day 63 after the first injection. In Cohort 1b, 25 to 30 adults aged 18-55 years were enrolled at a single site in Boston, USA, between 29 July and 7 August 2020. As a vaccine, Ad26.COV2.S was a replication-incompetent adenovirus type 26 vector that expressed a prefusion-stabilized SARS-CoV-2 spike protein derived from the original Wuhan strain.

The clonotype originates from a person aged 18-60 years who received the Ad26.COV2.S COVID-19 vaccine or a placebo. This material consisted of peripheral blood, taken in a trial of Ad26.COV2.S vaccine versus placebo. In this chain, TRBV29-1 is recombined with TRBJ2-7, with 8 bases matching TRBD1. The DNA is TGCAGCGTCCCTGGACAGGGTAGCTCCTACGAGCAGTACTTC. Its amino acids are CSVPGQGSSYEQYF.